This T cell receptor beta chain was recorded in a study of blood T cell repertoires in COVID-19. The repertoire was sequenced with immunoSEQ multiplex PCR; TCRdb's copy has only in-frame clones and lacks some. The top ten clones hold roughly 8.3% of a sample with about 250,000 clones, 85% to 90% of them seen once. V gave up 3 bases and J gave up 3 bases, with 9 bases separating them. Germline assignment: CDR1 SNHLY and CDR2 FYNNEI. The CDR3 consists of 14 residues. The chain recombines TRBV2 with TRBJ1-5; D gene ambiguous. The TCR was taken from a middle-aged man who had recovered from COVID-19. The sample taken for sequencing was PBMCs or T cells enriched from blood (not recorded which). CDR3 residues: CASSDYSYNQPQHF. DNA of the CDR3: TGTGCCAGCAGTGACTACAGTTACAATCAGCCCCAGCATTTT.